The rows below give T cell receptor beta chains drawn from one sample of a study of T cell repertoires in cytomegalovirus infection. Their antigen targets remain unknown. MiXCR, run by TCRdb on the reads, gives a single entry per CDR3 protein. This sample has 360,000 or so distinct CDR3 sequences, with approximately 30% found just once. This material consisted of cultured PBMCs, taken from culture after CMV antigen stimulation. Source of these receptors: a human donor in good health (CMV status not recorded). Some clones in this sample may be carry-over from other donors' samples. The CDR3 runs from the conserved cysteine through the conserved F or W. The D gene is left open where the match is weak. Where a row states a size, it is once, few, many or the class of an expanded clone; other rows omit it.

clone_size,j_call,cdr3_length,d_call,v_call,cdr3_aa,cdr3_nt
NA,TRBJ1-5,16,TRBD1,TRBV6-6,CASSYGTGSTNQPQHF,TGTGCCAGCAGTTACGGGACAGGGAGTACCAATCAGCCCCAGCATTTT
NA,TRBJ2-7,14,TRBD1,TRBV19,CASSTPGQTYEQYF,TGTGCCAGTAGTACACCGGGACAGACCTACGAGCAGTACTTC
NA,TRBJ2-7,13,NA,TRBV6-5,CASRETGTYEQYF,TGTGCCAGCAGAGAGACAGGAACCTACGAGCAGTACTTC
NA,TRBJ2-5,12,NA,TRBV12-3/TRBV12-4,CASTSTAETQYF,TGTGCCAGCACCTCAACCGCCGAGACCCAGTACTTC
NA,TRBJ2-1,15,NA,TRBV19,CASISPLGSYNEQFF,TGTGCCAGTATTTCCCCACTAGGCTCCTACAATGAGCAGTTCTTC
NA,TRBJ2-5,17,TRBD2,TRBV7-8,CASSSIPTSGNQETQYF,TGTGCCAGCAGCTCCATTCCAACTAGCGGGAACCAAGAGACCCAGTACTTC
many,TRBJ2-1,14,TRBD1,TRBV19,CASSQQTGGNEQFF,TGTGCCAGTAGCCAACAGACAGGGGGAAATGAGCAGTTCTTC
NA,TRBJ2-5,16,TRBD2,TRBV5-6,CASSLGLAGGTETQYF,TGTGCCAGCAGCTTGGGGCTAGCGGGAGGTACAGAGACCCAGTACTTC
NA,TRBJ2-1,15,TRBD2,TRBV18,CASSQLADAYNEQFF,TGTGCCAGCTCCCAACTAGCGGATGCCTACAATGAGCAGTTCTTC
many,TRBJ2-1,17,NA,TRBV19,CASSIFAGTSSYNEQFF,TGTGCCAGTAGTATTTTCGCGGGAACCAGCTCCTACAATGAGCAGTTCTTC
few,TRBJ2-5,14,TRBD1,TRBV12-3/TRBV12-4,CASSPQGAGETQYF,TGTGCCAGCAGTCCGCAGGGGGCAGGAGAGACCCAGTACTTC
NA,TRBJ2-2,19,TRBD1,TRBV28,CASSFIPEFGTANTGELFF,TGTGCCAGCAGTTTTATACCCGAATTCGGGACAGCGAACACCGGGGAGCTGTTTTTT
NA,TRBJ2-6,17,NA,TRBV6-2/TRBV6-3,CASSEYQGGSGANVLTF,TGTGCCAGCAGCGAATACCAGGGAGGTTCTGGGGCCAACGTCCTGACTTTC
NA,TRBJ2-1,13,TRBD1,TRBV10-3,CATKLTGGGEQFF,TGTGCCACCAAGCTGACAGGGGGTGGTGAGCAGTTCTTC
few,TRBJ1-6,16,NA,TRBV28,CASSLWSAVEESPLHF,TGTGCCAGCAGTTTATGGTCGGCAGTAGAGGAATCACCCCTCCACTTT
many,TRBJ1-4,17,NA,TRBV7-2,CASSLASGGTTNEKLFF,TGTGCCAGCAGCTTAGCCTCCGGCGGGACAACTAATGAAAAACTGTTTTTT
NA,TRBJ1-1,14,TRBD1,TRBV28,CASSFQGANTEAFF,TGTGCCAGCAGTTTTCAGGGGGCGAACACTGAAGCTTTCTTT
NA,TRBJ2-7,16,NA,TRBV18,CASSPTTGTGSYEQYF,TGTGCCAGCTCACCCACTACAGGGACGGGCTCCTACGAGCAGTACTTC
once,TRBJ1-5,12,NA,TRBV28,CASSFRGGPQHF,TGTGCCAGCAGTTTCCGGGGGGGGCCCCAGCATTTT
many,TRBJ2-7,13,NA,TRBV2,CAITKSDSYEQYF,TGTGCCATAACAAAGTCAGACTCTTACGAGCAGTACTTC
NA,TRBJ1-2,13,NA,TRBV7-9,CAVGGEDRYGYTF,TGTGCCGTCGGTGGTGAGGACCGCTATGGCTACACCTTC
NA,TRBJ2-6,16,TRBD1,TRBV7-2,CASSDTGVSGANVLTF,TGTGCCAGCAGCGATACAGGGGTCTCTGGGGCCAACGTCCTGACTTTC
NA,TRBJ2-5,16,TRBD2,TRBV4-3,CASSQGGVGLQETQYF,TGCGCCAGCAGCCAAGGGGGAGTGGGACTACAAGAGACCCAGTACTTC
NA,TRBJ1-2,15,NA,TRBV19,CASRVSITLNYGYTF,TGTGCCTCCAGGGTCTCAATAACGTTAAACTATGGCTACACCTTC
NA,TRBJ1-1,12,NA,TRBV6-2/TRBV6-3,CATEVRNTEAFF,TGTGCCACCGAGGTCAGGAACACTGAAGCTTTCTTT
NA,TRBJ1-1,16,NA,TRBV14,CASSGNPTGVNTEAFF,TGTGCCAGCAGCGGCAACCCCACAGGTGTGAACACTGAAGCTTTCTTT
NA,TRBJ2-6,18,TRBD2,TRBV12-3/TRBV12-4,CASSPGLAGPSGANVLTF,TGTGCCAGCAGTCCGGGACTAGCGGGCCCCTCTGGGGCCAACGTCCTGACTTTC
NA,TRBJ1-5,17,NA,TRBV19,CASNTQGQYFSNQPQHF,TGTGCCAGTAATACCCAAGGACAGTATTTTAGCAATCAGCCCCAGCATTTT
NA,TRBJ2-7,17,TRBD2,TRBV20-1,CSARLVGTSGNPYEQYF,TGCAGTGCTCGCCTCGTAGGGACTAGCGGGAACCCCTACGAGCAGTACTTC
NA,TRBJ2-5,19,NA,TRBV7-9,CASSLTSGGGHTSQETQYF,TGTGCCAGCAGCTTAACCTCGGGAGGGGGCCACACCTCGCAAGAGACCCAGTACTTC
NA,TRBJ2-3,14,NA,TRBV20-1,CSARDPSGTDTQYF,TGCAGTGCTAGAGATCCCTCTGGCACAGATACGCAGTATTTT
NA,TRBJ2-1,14,TRBD2,TRBV6-2/TRBV6-3,CASSSTSGRGGQFF,TGTGCCAGCAGTTCAACTAGCGGGAGGGGGGGGCAGTTCTTC
NA,TRBJ1-3,15,NA,TRBV9,CASSATGSSGNTIYF,TGTGCCAGCAGTGCGACAGGTAGCTCTGGAAACACCATATATTTT
few,TRBJ1-1,13,NA,TRBV28,CASSLGVTAEAFF,TGTGCCAGCAGTTTAGGGGTTACCGCTGAAGCTTTCTTT
NA,TRBJ1-1,11,NA,TRBV6-2/TRBV6-3,CATHKNTEAFF,TGTGCCACCCACAAGAACACTGAAGCTTTCTTT
NA,TRBJ2-7,12,NA,TRBV29-1,CSVEVGGDEQYF,TGCAGCGTTGAGGTGGGGGGCGATGAGCAGTACTTC
many,TRBJ2-3,13,NA,TRBV7-2,CASSLAITDTQYF,TGTGCCAGCAGCTTAGCGATCACAGATACGCAGTATTTT
NA,TRBJ1-2,17,TRBD1,TRBV6-6,CASRERQGVGANYGYTF,TGTGCCAGCAGGGAGCGACAGGGAGTTGGTGCTAACTATGGCTACACCTTC
once,TRBJ2-1,13,NA,TRBV6-6,CASTAPTYNEQFF,TGTGCCAGCACGGCCCCTACATACAATGAGCAGTTCTTC
NA,TRBJ2-3,16,TRBD1,TRBV7-9,CASSLTGGTRSDTQYF,TGTGCCAGCAGCTTGACAGGGGGGACCCGCTCAGATACGCAGTATTTT
many,TRBJ2-5,14,NA,TRBV7-2,CASSLQGGQETQYF,TGTGCCAGCAGCCTACAGGGTGGACAAGAGACCCAGTACTTC